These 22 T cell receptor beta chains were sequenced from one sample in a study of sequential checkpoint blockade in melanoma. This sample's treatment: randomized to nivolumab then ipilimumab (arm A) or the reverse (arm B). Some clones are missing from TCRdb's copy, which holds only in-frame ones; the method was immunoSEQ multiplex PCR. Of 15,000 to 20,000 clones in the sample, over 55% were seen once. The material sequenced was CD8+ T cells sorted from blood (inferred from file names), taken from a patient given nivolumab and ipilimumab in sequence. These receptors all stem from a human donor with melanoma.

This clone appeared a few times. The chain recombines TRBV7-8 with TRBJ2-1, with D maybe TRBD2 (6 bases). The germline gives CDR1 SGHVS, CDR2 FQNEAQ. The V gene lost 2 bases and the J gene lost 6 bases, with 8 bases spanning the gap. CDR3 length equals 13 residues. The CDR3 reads CASSLRGGNEQFF. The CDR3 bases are TGTGCCAGCAGCTTAAGGGGAGGCAATGAGCAGTTCTTC.

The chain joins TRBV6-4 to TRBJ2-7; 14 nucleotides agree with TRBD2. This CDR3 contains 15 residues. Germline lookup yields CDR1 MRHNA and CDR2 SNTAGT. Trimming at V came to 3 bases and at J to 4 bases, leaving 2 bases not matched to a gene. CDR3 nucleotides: TGTGCCAGCAGTGAGGGACTAGCGGGAGTGTACGAGCAGTACTTC. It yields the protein CASSEGLAGVYEQYF.

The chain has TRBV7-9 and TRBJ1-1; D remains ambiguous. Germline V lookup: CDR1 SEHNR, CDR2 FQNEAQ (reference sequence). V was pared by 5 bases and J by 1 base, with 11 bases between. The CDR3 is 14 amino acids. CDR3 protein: CASSPGGWNTEAFF. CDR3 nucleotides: TGTGCCAGCAGCCCCGGCGGCTGGAACACTGAAGCTTTCTTT.

The CDR3 nucleotides read TGTGCCAGCAGTGACTCGACTAGCGGGACGCAGTATTTT. This translates into CASSDSTSGTQYF. The chain has TRBV6-4 and TRBJ2-3, with 10 bases fitting TRBD2. The CDR3 spans 13 residues. Germline values: CDR1 MRHNA, CDR2 SNTAGT. V was pared by 0 bases and J by 9 bases, with 0 bases of the junction left unmatched.

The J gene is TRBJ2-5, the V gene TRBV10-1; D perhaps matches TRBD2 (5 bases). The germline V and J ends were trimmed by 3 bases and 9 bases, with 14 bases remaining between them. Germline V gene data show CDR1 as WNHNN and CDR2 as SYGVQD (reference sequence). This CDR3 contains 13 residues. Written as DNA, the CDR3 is TGCGCCAGCAGTGATTCTGGGCACGGGGCCCAGTACTTC. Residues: CASSDSGHGAQYF.

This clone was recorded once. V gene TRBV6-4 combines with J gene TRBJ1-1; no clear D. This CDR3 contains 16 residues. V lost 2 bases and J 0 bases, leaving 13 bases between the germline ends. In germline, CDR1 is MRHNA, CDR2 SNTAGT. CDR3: CASSDPSMPVNTEAFF. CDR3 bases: TGTGCCAGCAGTGACCCCTCGATGCCGGTGAACACTGAAGCTTTCTTT.

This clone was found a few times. CDR3 residues: CASSSTALGQGNEKLFF. The DNA of the CDR3 is TGTGCCAGCAGCTCAACCGCCTTGGGACAGGGGAATGAAAAACTGTTTTTT. The rearrangement uses TRBV7-9 and TRBJ1-4; 10 nucleotides align to TRBD1. The germline CDR1 and CDR2 sequences are SEHNR and FQNEAQ (reference sequence). Trimming cost V 4 bases and J 5 bases; bases outside gene matches: 10. The CDR3 is 17 amino acids.

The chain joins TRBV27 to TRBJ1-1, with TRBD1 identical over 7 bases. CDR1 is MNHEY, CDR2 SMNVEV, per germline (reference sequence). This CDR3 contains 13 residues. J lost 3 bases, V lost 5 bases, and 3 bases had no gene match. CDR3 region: CASSHRGYTEAFF. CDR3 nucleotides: TGTGCCAGCAGTCACAGGGGATACACTGAAGCTTTCTTT.

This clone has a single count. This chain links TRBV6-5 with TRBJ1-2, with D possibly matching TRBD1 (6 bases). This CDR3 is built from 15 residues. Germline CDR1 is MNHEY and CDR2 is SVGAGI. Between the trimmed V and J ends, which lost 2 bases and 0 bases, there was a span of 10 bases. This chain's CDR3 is CASSYEDSPNYGYTF. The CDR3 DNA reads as TGTGCCAGCAGTTACGAGGACAGCCCTAACTATGGCTACACCTTC.

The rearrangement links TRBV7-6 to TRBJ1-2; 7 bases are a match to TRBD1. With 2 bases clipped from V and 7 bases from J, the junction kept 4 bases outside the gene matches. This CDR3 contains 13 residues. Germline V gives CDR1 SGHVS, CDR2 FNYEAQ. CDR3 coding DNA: TGTGCCAGCAGCTTAAGACAGGGCTCTGGCTACACCTTC. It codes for CASSLRQGSGYTF.

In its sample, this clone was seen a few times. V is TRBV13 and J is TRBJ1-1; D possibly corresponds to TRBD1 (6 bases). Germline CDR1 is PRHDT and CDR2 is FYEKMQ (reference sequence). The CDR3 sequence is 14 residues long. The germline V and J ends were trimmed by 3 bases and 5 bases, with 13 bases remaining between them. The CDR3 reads CASSFAGARTEAFF. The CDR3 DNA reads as TGTGCCAGCAGCTTCGCAGGGGCACGGACTGAAGCTTTCTTT.

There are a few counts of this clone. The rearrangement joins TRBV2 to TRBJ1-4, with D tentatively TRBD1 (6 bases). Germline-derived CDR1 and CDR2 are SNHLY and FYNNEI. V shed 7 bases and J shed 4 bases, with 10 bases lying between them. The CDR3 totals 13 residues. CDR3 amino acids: CASNRAINEKLFF. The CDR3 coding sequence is TGTGCCAGCAACAGGGCTATTAATGAAAAACTGTTTTTT. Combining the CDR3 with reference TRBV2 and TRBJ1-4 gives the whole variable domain EPEVTQTPSHQVTQMGQEVILRCVPISNHLYFYWYRQILGQKVEFLVSFYNNEISEKSEIFDDQFSVERPDGSNFTLKIRSTKLEDSAMYFCASNRAINEKLFFGSGTQLSVL.

CDR3: CASSPRTEPNYGYTF. As DNA, the CDR3 is TGTGCCAGCAGCCCACGGACTGAGCCTAACTATGGCTACACCTTC. The chain joins TRBV7-9 to TRBJ1-2; D is ambiguous. CDR3 length equals 15 residues. Per the germline V gene, CDR1 is SEHNR and CDR2 is FQNEAQ (reference sequence). V lost 5 bases to trimming and J lost 0 bases, with 13 bases between them.

This CDR3 reads CASSKGGPRKQFF. CDR3 DNA: TGTGCCAGCAGCAAGGGAGGTCCCCGTAAGCAGTTCTTC. The chain links TRBV21-1 to TRBJ2-1; the tabulated D call, TRBD2, remains unverified against the DNA. TRBV21-1 is termed a pseudogene. The CDR3 is 13 amino acids.

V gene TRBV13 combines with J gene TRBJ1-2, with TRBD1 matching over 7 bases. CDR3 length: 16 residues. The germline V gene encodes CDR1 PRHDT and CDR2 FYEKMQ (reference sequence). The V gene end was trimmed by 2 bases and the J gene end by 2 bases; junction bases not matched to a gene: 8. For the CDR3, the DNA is TGTGCCAGCAGCTTATCGCCGACAGGGTGGAACTATGGCTACACCTTC. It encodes CASSLSPTGWNYGYTF.

CDR3 nucleotide sequence: TGTGCCAGCAGCCAGAACAGAGAAGCTTTCTTT. It specifies CASSQNREAFF. This sequence joins TRBV28 and TRBJ1-1, with no clear D. Germline V gene lookup returns CDR1 MDHEN and CDR2 SYDVKM. The CDR3 sequence is 11 residues long. Trimming left V 6 bases short and J 8 bases short, with 10 bases between.

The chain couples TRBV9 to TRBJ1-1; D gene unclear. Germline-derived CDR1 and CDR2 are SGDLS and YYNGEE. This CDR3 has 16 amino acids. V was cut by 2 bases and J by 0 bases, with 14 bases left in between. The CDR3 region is CASSVTAGRMNTEAFF. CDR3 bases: TGTGCCAGCAGCGTCACAGCTGGGCGTATGAACACTGAAGCTTTCTTT.

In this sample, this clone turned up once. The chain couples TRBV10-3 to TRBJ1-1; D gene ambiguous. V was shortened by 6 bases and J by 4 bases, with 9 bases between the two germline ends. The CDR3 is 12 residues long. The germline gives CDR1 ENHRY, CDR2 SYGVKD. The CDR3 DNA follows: TGTGCCATCAGCCCAGACACCACTGAAGCTTTCTTT. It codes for CAISPDTTEAFF.

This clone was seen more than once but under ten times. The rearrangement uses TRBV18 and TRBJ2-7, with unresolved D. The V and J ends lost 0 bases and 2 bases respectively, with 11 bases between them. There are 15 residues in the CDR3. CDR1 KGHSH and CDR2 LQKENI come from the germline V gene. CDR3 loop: CASSPPSATPYEQYF. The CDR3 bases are TGTGCCAGCTCACCACCCAGCGCCACTCCCTACGAGCAGTACTTC. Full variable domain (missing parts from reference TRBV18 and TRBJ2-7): NAGVMQNPRHLVRRRGQEARLRCSPMKGHSHVYWYRQLPEEGLKFMVYLQKENIIDESGMPKERFSAEFPKEGPSILRIQQVVRGDSAAYFCASSPPSATPYEQYFGPGTRLTVT.

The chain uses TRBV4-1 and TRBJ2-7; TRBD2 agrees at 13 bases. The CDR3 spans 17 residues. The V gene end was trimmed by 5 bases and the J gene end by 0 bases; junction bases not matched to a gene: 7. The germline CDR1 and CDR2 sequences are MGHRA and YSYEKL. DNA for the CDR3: TGCGCCAGCAGCAACCGACTAGCGGGGGGCAGCTCCTACGAGCAGTACTTC. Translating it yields CASSNRLAGGSSYEQYF.

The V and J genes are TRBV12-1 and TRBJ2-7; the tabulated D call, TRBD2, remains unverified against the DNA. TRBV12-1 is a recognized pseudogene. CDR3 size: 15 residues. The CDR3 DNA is TGTGCCAGCAGCCTCGGGACTAGGGTTTTCTACGAGCAGTACTTC. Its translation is CASSLGTRVFYEQYF.

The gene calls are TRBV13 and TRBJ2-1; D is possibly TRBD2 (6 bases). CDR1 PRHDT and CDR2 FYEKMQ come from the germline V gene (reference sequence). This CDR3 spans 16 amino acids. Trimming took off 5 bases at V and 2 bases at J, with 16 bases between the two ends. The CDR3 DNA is TGTGCCAGCAGCCCCGCGGGTAGCGGTCCCTACAATGAGCAGTTCTTC. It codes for CASSPAGSGPYNEQFF.